This TCR beta chain stems from a study of Ad26.COV2.S vaccination and SARS-CoV-2 variants. For the study at large: Each vaccinee took Ad26.COV2.S intramuscularly, once or twice 56 days apart.

Only in-frame clones appear in the TCRdb table, and some are missing; sequencing was by immunoSEQ multiplex PCR. The table shows around 320,000 clones, with about nine tenths occurring only once. Trimming stripped 2 bases from V and 1 base from J, with 11 bases between. The germline V gene has CDR1 MNHNY and CDR2 SVGAGI (reference sequence). This CDR3 is 15 amino acids long. Treatment meaning: roughly 19 received Ad26.COV2.S at low or high dose, single or two shots; about 5 received placebo; per-sample allocation not given. Collection of samples fell on day 63 after the first vaccine or placebo injection.

Sequences were derived from peripheral blood, sampled in a trial of Ad26.COV2.S vaccine versus placebo. The source of this sequence is a person aged 18 to 59 who received the Ad26.COV2.S COVID-19 vaccine or a placebo. The chain joins TRBV6-6 to TRBJ1-1; the D is unclear. This CDR3 reads CASSYDGGSNTEAFF. The CDR3 coding sequence is TGTGCCAGCAGTTACGACGGTGGCTCGAACACTGAAGCTTTCTTT.